Sequencing of this TCR beta chain was carried out in a study of OX40 agonist ivuxolimab in advanced cancers. The CDR3 is 14 amino acids. Germline V lookup: CDR1 LNHDA, CDR2 SQIVND (reference sequence). V was cut by 1 base and J by 0 bases, with 7 bases left in between. Libraries were prepared by immunoSEQ multiplex PCR; TCRdb keeps only in-frame clonotypes and omits some of them. The table has tens of thousands of clones, about 90% seen once. Sequencing was performed on CD4+ or CD8+ T cells sorted from blood, taken in a trial of the OX40 agonist ivuxolimab. The sequence was collected from an adult with an advanced solid tumor such as melanoma, head and neck, liver or kidney cancer. This sequence joins TRBV19 and TRBJ2-7, with D uncertain. This CDR3 is CASSIGGPSYEQYF. The CDR3 region has the DNA TGTGCCAGTAGTATAGGGGGTCCCTCCTACGAGCAGTACTTC.